Listed below are T cell receptor beta chains from one sample, sequenced in a study of response to subunit inactivated influenza vaccine. TCRdb reanalysed the RT-PCR reads using MiXCR and keeps one entry per CDR3 protein. Here the sample spans approximately 520,000 distinct CDR3 sequences, 16% being singletons. The specimen was CD4+ T cells sorted from PBMCs, collected roughly 24 months after vaccination. These TCRs come from a man between 50 and 69 years old who received an inactivated influenza vaccine. CDR3s include the opening cysteine and the closing phenylalanine or tryptophan. The D gene is left open where the match is weak. Expanded clones get a size class; other rows say once, few or many, or leave the size out.

CDR3nt	CDR3aa	j_gene	d_gene	abundance	v_gene
TGTGCCAGCATTCCCGGACTAGCGGCAGATACGCAGTATTTT	CASIPGLAADTQYF	TRBJ2-3	TRBD2	few	TRBV12-3/TRBV12-4
TGTGCCAGCAGTTACGTAGCAGGGGCCCTGAACACTGAAGCTTTCTTT	CASSYVAGALNTEAFF	TRBJ1-1	NA	NA	TRBV6-2/TRBV6-3
TGTGCCAGCACTAAAAGTTCCTGGGGGAATTCCTACGAGCAGTACTTC	CASTKSSWGNSYEQYF	TRBJ2-7	NA	few	TRBV6-2/TRBV6-3
TGTGCCAGCAGCTGGCGGGACAAGCAGTACTTC	CASSWRDKQYF	TRBJ2-7	NA	NA	TRBV7-2
TGCAGTGCCACCGGGGGGTTCACAGATACGCAGTATTTT	CSATGGFTDTQYF	TRBJ2-3	TRBD2	NA	TRBV20-1
TGTGCCAGCAGCGTAGAGACGAGCACAGATACGCAGTATTTT	CASSVETSTDTQYF	TRBJ2-3	NA	NA	TRBV9
TGCGCCAGCAGCCAAGTGCAGGGGACTGAAGCTTTCTTT	CASSQVQGTEAFF	TRBJ1-1	NA	NA	TRBV4-3
TGTGCCAGCAGTGCTACGCGACAGGGGACCGGGGAGCTGTTTTTT	CASSATRQGTGELFF	TRBJ2-2	TRBD1	few	TRBV6-1
TGTGCCAGCACTTACGGGCAGGGATCAACACCCCTCCACTTT	CASTYGQGSTPLHF	TRBJ1-6	NA	few	TRBV2
TGTGCCAGCAGTTTTCAGGGTTTAAGGGCGGAGACCCAGTACTTC	CASSFQGLRAETQYF	TRBJ2-5	NA	NA	TRBV28
TGTGCCATCACCGAATCTCTGCGGGCCTACGAGCAGTACTTC	CAITESLRAYEQYF	TRBJ2-7	NA	NA	TRBV10-3
TGCGCCAGCACCCTGGGGGGCAAAGGTGACAATGAGCAGTTCTTC	CASTLGGKGDNEQFF	TRBJ2-1	NA	few	TRBV5-1
TGTGCCACCAGTGATCAGGGACAGCGCTATGGCTACACCTTC	CATSDQGQRYGYTF	TRBJ1-2	TRBD1	few	TRBV24-1
TGTGCCAGCACCCAGACAAACTACGAGCAGTACTTC	CASTQTNYEQYF	TRBJ2-7	NA	NA	TRBV28
TGTGCCAGCAGACTAATAAATGAGCAGTTCTTC	CASRLINEQFF	TRBJ2-1	NA	NA	TRBV12-3/TRBV12-4
TGTGCCAGCAGACGCCCGTTTGGGACAGGGTACGAGCAGTACTTC	CASRRPFGTGYEQYF	TRBJ2-7	TRBD1	few	TRBV6-2/TRBV6-3
TGTGCCAGCAATAGACAGAAAAACACTGAAGCTTTCTTT	CASNRQKNTEAFF	TRBJ1-1	NA	few	TRBV6-1
TGTGCCAGCAGTTACGTCAGCCTGCTAGATACGCAGTATTTT	CASSYVSLLDTQYF	TRBJ2-3	NA	NA	TRBV6-2/TRBV6-3
TGTGCCAGCAGCGTAGACCCAGGACCGAACACCGGGGAGCTGTTTTTT	CASSVDPGPNTGELFF	TRBJ2-2	NA	NA	TRBV9
TGTGCCAGCAGCGTAGGCCCTGACCCCACTAATGAAAAACTGTTTTTT	CASSVGPDPTNEKLFF	TRBJ1-4	NA	NA	TRBV9
TGTGCCAGCAGTGAAGCAGGGGACACTGAAGCTTTCTTT	CASSEAGDTEAFF	TRBJ1-1	NA	NA	TRBV6-1
TGCGCCAGCAGTGACAGGGGGCCCGGTTCACCCCTCCACTTT	CASSDRGPGSPLHF	TRBJ1-6	TRBD1	NA	TRBV5-1
TGTGCCAGCAGCTTTGGGCTAGCGGGAGGGCCGAGGACCGGGGAGCTGTTTTTT	CASSFGLAGGPRTGELFF	TRBJ2-2	TRBD2	NA	TRBV7-8
TGTGCCAGCAGTTACAGAGACTACCGAGGCTACGAGCAGTACTTC	CASSYRDYRGYEQYF	TRBJ2-7	NA	NA	TRBV6-2/TRBV6-3
TGTGCCAGCAGCTTAACACGTGGTTTGACAGATACGCAGTATTTT	CASSLTRGLTDTQYF	TRBJ2-3	NA	few	TRBV7-2
TGTGCCAGCAGCGCGCTATGGGGAGGGACATTGAACACCGGGGAGCTGTTTTTT	CASSALWGGTLNTGELFF	TRBJ2-2	NA	few	TRBV9
TGTGCCACCAGCGGGGGGAGGTGGGACAGGCGGAACACTGAAGCTTTCTTT	CATSGGRWDRRNTEAFF	TRBJ1-1	TRBD1	few	TRBV15
TGCAGTGCTCGCGGGACAGTCTCCTACGAGCAGTACTTC	CSARGTVSYEQYF	TRBJ2-7	NA	few	TRBV20-1
TGTGCCAGCCAACCTCTTGACAGGGGGGGGCAGCCCCAGCATTTT	CASQPLDRGGQPQHF	TRBJ1-5	TRBD1	NA	TRBV6-1
TGTGCCAGCAGATCCGGGACAATCGAAGATACGCAGTATTTT	CASRSGTIEDTQYF	TRBJ2-3	NA	many	TRBV7-9
TGTGCCAGCAGCGAGGGGGACATTGGCCCTTACGAGCAGTACTTC	CASSEGDIGPYEQYF	TRBJ2-7	NA	NA	TRBV25-1
TGCGCCAGCTCCGCCCGGACTGGGGCCAACGTCCTGACTTTC	CASSARTGANVLTF	TRBJ2-6	NA	NA	TRBV5-1
TGCAGTGCTAGAGATCGGGGGGGGCGCGTGACAGATACGCAGTATTTT	CSARDRGGRVTDTQYF	TRBJ2-3	TRBD2	few	TRBV20-1
TGTGCCAGCTCACCACCTGTCAGCCAAGAGACCCAGTACTTC	CASSPPVSQETQYF	TRBJ2-5	NA	NA	TRBV18
TGTGCCAGCAGTGAACTCGGGGGGCAAACCGGTAGGGAGACCCAGTACTTC	CASSELGGQTGRETQYF	TRBJ2-5	NA	NA	TRBV25-1
TGCAGCGTTGAAGGGGGCTTCTCCTACAATGAGCAGTTCTTC	CSVEGGFSYNEQFF	TRBJ2-1	NA	NA	TRBV29-1
TGTGCCAGCAGCTTAGATGGGACAGATTTAAATGAGCAGTTCTTC	CASSLDGTDLNEQFF	TRBJ2-1	TRBD1	NA	TRBV7-9
TGTGCCAGCAGCTCAGACCGGAGTGATAGAGAGACCCAGTACTTC	CASSSDRSDRETQYF	TRBJ2-5	NA	NA	TRBV12-3/TRBV12-4
TGCAGCGTACTTCCTGGCTACACCTTC	CSVLPGYTF	TRBJ1-2	NA	NA	TRBV29-1
TGTGCCAGCAGCCATCAAGCAGGAGGGTCGGTTTACAATGAGCAGTTCTTC	CASSHQAGGSVYNEQFF	TRBJ2-1	NA	NA	TRBV7-2
TGCGCCAGCAGTATCAGTGCTAATCAAGAGACCCAGTACTTC	CASSISANQETQYF	TRBJ2-5	NA	few	TRBV5-1
TGTGCCAGCTCACGCACAGCGCATATGAACACTGAAGCTTTCTTT	CASSRTAHMNTEAFF	TRBJ1-1	NA	NA	TRBV18
TGTGCCAGCAGCCAAATGACGGGGATGCGAACCAGTACGCAGTATTTT	CASSQMTGMRTSTQYF	TRBJ2-3	NA	NA	TRBV14
TGTGCCAGCCAAACCCCCTACGAGCAGTACTTC	CASQTPYEQYF	TRBJ2-7	NA	few	TRBV6-5
TGTGCCAGCAGCTCGGGACAGGTGAACACCGGGGAGCTGTTTTTT	CASSSGQVNTGELFF	TRBJ2-2	TRBD1	many	TRBV7-8
TGTGCCACCAGCAGAGATTCGGCCCCGGTCGCCTATGAGCAGTTCTTC	CATSRDSAPVAYEQFF	TRBJ2-1	NA	NA	TRBV15
TGTGCCAGCAGACAGATGGGACCGCTCTATAATTCACCCCTCCACTTT	CASRQMGPLYNSPLHF	TRBJ1-6	NA	NA	TRBV14
TGTGCCAGCAGCCAGGGGGCGATCACCGGGGAGCTGTTTTTT	CASSQGAITGELFF	TRBJ2-2	TRBD1	NA	TRBV12-3/TRBV12-4
TGTGCCATCAGTGATGGGCTAGCGGGAGGAACATACAATGAGCAGTTCTTC	CAISDGLAGGTYNEQFF	TRBJ2-1	TRBD2	NA	TRBV10-3
TGTGCCGGCAGTCCACGCCGGACTAGCGGGGGTAAGCAGTTCTTC	CAGSPRRTSGGKQFF	TRBJ2-1	TRBD2	few	TRBV12-3/TRBV12-4
TGTGCCAGCAGAGGACCAACCCGAGGCTACACCTTC	CASRGPTRGYTF	TRBJ1-2	NA	few	TRBV6-5
TGTGCCAGCAGTTGGGTTTCCCATGGCTACACCTTC	CASSWVSHGYTF	TRBJ1-2	NA	few	TRBV12-3/TRBV12-4
TGCAGTGCTAGAGATCAGACTAGCGGGAGGAGGAATGAGCAGTTCTTC	CSARDQTSGRRNEQFF	TRBJ2-1	TRBD2	NA	TRBV20-1
TGTGCCAGCAGTCCGGAGGACAGGGGCTACGAGCAGTACTTC	CASSPEDRGYEQYF	TRBJ2-7	TRBD1	many	TRBV28